The 30 T cell receptor beta chains below all came from one sample that was sequenced in a study of T-cell reconstitution after alpha-beta-depleted transplantation in children (dated by TCRdb to about 2016). Library generation was performed with PCR. TCRdb shows the sequencer as Illumina HiSeq 2500. TCR libraries were prepared with molecular barcoding, using unique molecular identifiers to normalize TCRbeta repertoire quantification. TCRdb reworked the public reads: Q25 trimming with fastp, MiXCR clone assembly, productive beta chains retained. Each CDR3 protein gets just one entry, which takes the most common genes and DNA from the rows behind it. The sample table holds about 500,000 distinct CDR3 sequences, of which about 30% were seen once. Around 2.5% of the sample rests with the top ten. The input for sequencing was PBMCs from the stem cell graft donor, taken from the stem cell graft. These receptors were taken from a human donor who donated a stem cell graft to a child with aplastic anemia.

V gene TRBV7-2 combines with J gene TRBJ2-3; 11 bases map to TRBD2. Germline assignment: CDR1 SGHTA and CDR2 FQGNSA. The CDR3 is 14 amino acids. With V trimmed by 3 bases and J by 11 bases, 7 bases remained unmatched. CDR3 amino acids: CASSFGTSGGGQYF. CDR3 bases: TGTGCCAGCAGCTTTGGGACTAGCGGCGGGGGGCAGTATTTT.

The chain has TRBV9 and TRBJ2-5; 14 nucleotides align to TRBD2. From germline, CDR1 is SGDLS and CDR2 YYNGEE. J gave up 2 bases and V 0 bases, and 9 bases lay outside the gene matches. The CDR3 is 19 residues long. DNA for the CDR3: TGTGCCAGCAGCGTAGCAGGAAGGGGACTAGCGGGAGATCAAGAGACCCAGTACTTC. Translating it yields CASSVAGRGLAGDQETQYF.

This clonotype was detected only a few times. The chain uses TRBV30 and TRBJ2-7, with 14 bases lining up with TRBD2. Looked up from germline, CDR1 is GTSNPN and CDR2 is SVGIG (reference sequence). The CDR3 is 15 residues long. The V gene end was trimmed by 2 bases and the J gene end by 6 bases; junction bases not matched to a gene: 6. CDR3 amino acids: CAWSPGLAGVGEQYF. In DNA, the CDR3 is TGTGCCTGGAGTCCGGGACTAGCGGGAGTCGGCGAGCAGTACTTC.

The chain combines TRBV4-1 with TRBJ2-1; D is perhaps TRBD2 (5 bases). The CDR3 runs 16 residues. Germline V gene lookup returns CDR1 MGHRA and CDR2 YSYEKL. The V end lost 0 bases, the J end lost 6 bases, and 15 bases lay between the germline ends. The DNA for the CDR3 is TGCGCCAGCAGCCAAGATGTCGGGGTCCTGGGCAATGAGCAGTTCTTC. Encoded protein: CASSQDVGVLGNEQFF.

This clonotype was seen more than once but under ten times. J is TRBJ1-1 and V is TRBV20-1; 7 bases map to TRBD1. Looked up from germline, CDR1 is DFQATT and CDR2 is SNEGSKA (reference sequence). The CDR3 sequence is 13 residues long. Trimming removed 5 bases from V and 1 base from J; junction bases left unmatched: 4. In DNA, the CDR3 is TGCAGTGCTGCCCGGGACAGGAACACTGAAGCTTTCTTT. Its protein is CSAARDRNTEAFF.

This clonotype was seen a few times. CDR3 in DNA: TGTGCCAGCAGCTTAGTCGTGGAGCGAGGAGAGCAGTTCTTC. Translated, it gives CASSLVVERGEQFF. The chain joins TRBV7-8 to TRBJ2-1, with D hard to call. Germline CDR1 SGHVS, CDR2 FQNEAQ. With 1 base removed from V and 10 bases from J, the gap between germline ends came to 14 bases. The CDR3 sequence is 14 residues long.

The chain recombines TRBV7-9 with TRBJ1-3, with D possibly matching TRBD1 (6 bases). CDR3 length equals 15 residues. V was cut by 6 bases and J by 0 bases, with 12 bases left in between. Germline values: CDR1 SEHNR, CDR2 FQNEAQ (reference sequence). The DNA of the CDR3 is TGTGCCAGCAGAGAAAGGGGGGGCTCTGGAAACACCATATATTTT. It is translated as CASRERGGSGNTIYF.

The chain employs TRBV10-3 and TRBJ1-1, with a weak D call TRBD1 (5 bases). V was pared by 2 bases and J by 0 bases, with 22 bases between. The CDR3 consists of 19 residues. Looked up from germline, CDR1 is ENHRY and CDR2 is SYGVKD. CDR3 loop: CAISEMIPESEQVNTEAFF. Written as DNA, the CDR3 is TGTGCCATCAGTGAGATGATCCCTGAAAGTGAACAGGTGAACACTGAAGCTTTCTTT.

The V call is TRBV27, the J call TRBJ1-1, with D unclear. The CDR3 is 16 amino acids. Looked up from germline, CDR1 is MNHEY and CDR2 is SMNVEV (reference sequence). With 5 bases removed from V and 5 bases from J, the gap between germline ends came to 21 bases. Here the CDR3 reads CASSLSGLVMRTEAFF. The CDR3 nucleotides read TGTGCCAGCAGTCTCTCGGGCCTCGTAATGCGGACTGAAGCTTTCTTT.

There are a few counts of this clonotype. The chain combines TRBV29-1 with TRBJ1-1; D call uncertain. V gave up 3 bases and J gave up 4 bases, with 9 bases separating them. Germline V gene lookup returns CDR1 SQVTM and CDR2 ANQGSEA. CDR3 length equals 12 residues. The CDR3 DNA is TGCAGCGTTGATTACGTGGGCACTGAAGCTTTCTTT. This translates into CSVDYVGTEAFF.

This clonotype came up once. The rearrangement links TRBV4-3 to TRBJ2-7; D is uncertain. Trimming pared 0 bases from V and 3 bases from J, leaving 12 bases between. The CDR3 runs to 15 residues. CDR1 and CDR2 from the germline V gene are LGHNA and YSLEER. Here the CDR3 DNA reads TGCGCCAGCAGCCAAGATTTGGGGAACATCTACGAGCAGTACTTC. Protein: CASSQDLGNIYEQYF.

V usage is TRBV7-2 and J usage is TRBJ1-2, with a weak D call TRBD1 (6 bases). This CDR3 has 16 residues. The germline CDR1 and CDR2 sequences are SGHTA and FQGNSA. Trimming shortened V by 4 bases and J by 4 bases, and 19 bases separated the two germline ends. CDR3 sequence (DNA): TGTGCCAGCAGCTCCTTCGGGACACTCAGCACCTATGGCTACACCTTC. Protein product: CASSSFGTLSTYGYTF.

V usage is TRBV29-1 and J usage is TRBJ1-1; 10 bases map to TRBD1. This CDR3 contains 14 residues. Germline CDR1 and CDR2: SQVTM and ANQGSEA. With V trimmed by 6 bases and J by 6 bases, 10 bases remained unmatched. The CDR3 bases are TGCAGCGTCCTACCCGGGACAGGGGCCCCTGAAGCTTTCTTT. This encodes CSVLPGTGAPEAFF. Combining the CDR3 with reference TRBV29-1 and TRBJ1-1 gives the whole variable domain SAVISQKPSRDICQRGTSLTIQCQVDSQVTMMFWYRQQPGQSLTLIATANQGSEATYESGFVIDKFPISRPNLTFSTLTVSNMSPEDSSIYLCSVLPGTGAPEAFFGQGTRLTVV.

V is TRBV12-3 or TRBV12-4 and J is TRBJ1-5; D gene unclear. CDR3 length: 14 residues. Trimming shortened V by 3 bases and J by 9 bases, and 15 bases separated the two germline ends. Here the CDR3 reads CASSFASSLWPQHF. CDR3 in DNA: TGTGCCAGCAGTTTCGCGTCATCCTTATGGCCCCAGCATTTT.

The rearrangement links TRBV20-1 to TRBJ2-1; 8 bases match TRBD1. Trimming took 5 bases from V and 6 from J; bases not matched to a gene: 9. The germline CDR1 and CDR2 sequences are DFQATT and SNEGSKA (reference sequence). CDR3 length: 14 amino acids. The CDR3: CSARGTGYTNEQFF. The CDR3 bases are TGCAGTGCTCGGGGGACAGGTTACACCAATGAGCAGTTCTTC.

This clonotype has a count of ten or more. This chain links TRBV20-1 with TRBJ2-5; 7 bases line up with TRBD2. The CDR3 runs to 13 residues. Unmatched junction bases numbered 8, after V lost 5 bases and J lost 5 bases. Looked up from germline, CDR1 is DFQATT and CDR2 is SNEGSKA (reference sequence). The CDR3, as DNA: TGCAGTGCTGGCACAGCGGGAAGGGAGACCCAGTACTTC. Translating it yields CSAGTAGRETQYF.

This clonotype came up a few times. CDR3 in amino acids: CASRISGTGEDIQYF. The CDR3 coding sequence is TGTGCCAGCAGGATCTCCGGGACAGGGGAGGACATTCAGTACTTC. The chain couples TRBV5-4 to TRBJ2-4; the match to TRBD1 covers 10 bases. The germline gives CDR1 SGHNT, CDR2 YYREEE (reference sequence). The CDR3 loop spans 15 amino acids. V was pared by 5 bases and J by 8 bases, with 10 bases of the junction left unmatched.

This sequence joins TRBV27 and TRBJ1-2; D perhaps matches TRBD1 (6 bases). V lost 2 bases to trimming and J lost 4 bases, with 14 bases between them. The CDR3 is 15 amino acids. Per the germline V gene, CDR1 is MNHEY and CDR2 is SMNVEV (reference sequence). Written as DNA, the CDR3 is TGTGCCAGCAGTTTAGGGGGGGGCGAACTCTATGGCTACACCTTC. Protein product: CASSLGGGELYGYTF.

The V gene is TRBV20-1, the J gene TRBJ2-3; TRBD2 matches at 13 bases. The ends lost 8 bases at V and 4 bases at J; junction bases unmatched: 15. The V gene's germline CDR1 is DFQATT and CDR2 SNEGSKA (reference sequence). The CDR3 extends over 17 amino acids. In DNA, the CDR3 is TGCAGTACCCTTAGACTAGCGGGAGGTTTTAGCGCAGATACGCAGTATTTT. As protein: CSTLRLAGGFSADTQYF.

The chain has TRBV29-1 and TRBJ2-1; D tentatively reads TRBD1 or TRBD2 (7 bases each). This CDR3 is built from 14 residues. In germline, CDR1 is SQVTM, CDR2 ANQGSEA. V was clipped by 7 bases and J by 7 bases, with 20 bases between them. The CDR3 loop is CSGEGQTLSNEQFF. CDR3 coding DNA: TGCAGCGGGGAGGGACAGACACTCTCAAATGAGCAGTTCTTC.

This chain uses TRBV5-6 with TRBJ2-1; D could derive from TRBD1 or TRBD2 (5 bases each). The CDR3 totals 14 residues. Germline CDR1 reads SGHDT; CDR2 reads YYEEEE. The V end lost 5 bases, the J end lost 6 bases, and 15 bases lay between the germline ends. The CDR3 DNA follows: TGTGCCAGCAGTTCTGACCGGGACGTCAATGAGCAGTTCTTC. Translating it yields CASSSDRDVNEQFF.

This clonotype was observed many times. The gene calls are TRBV7-2 and TRBJ2-6; D not certain. The V gene lost 3 bases and the J gene lost 11 bases, with 5 bases spanning the gap. This CDR3 region has 11 residues. The germline gives CDR1 SGHTA, CDR2 FQGNSA. The DNA of the CDR3 is TGTGCCAGCAGCTTTAAAGACGTCCTGACTTTC. It yields the protein CASSFKDVLTF.

This clonotype was detected only a few times. The J gene is TRBJ2-7, the V gene TRBV6-5, with a weak D call TRBD2 (5 bases). This CDR3 is 17 amino acids long. Germline CDR1 reads MNHEY; CDR2 reads SVGAGI. Trimming cost V 2 bases and J 3 bases, with 20 bases left between them. The CDR3 region is CASSYGVMDSGRYEQYF. The DNA of the CDR3 is TGTGCCAGCAGTTACGGGGTTATGGACTCGGGCCGCTACGAGCAGTACTTC.

The genes are TRBV7-2 and TRBJ1-1, with 9 bases fitting TRBD1. The junction had 5 bases not matched to a gene; V was cut back by 5 bases and J by 4 bases. The CDR3 is 14 amino acids. Germline CDR1 reads SGHTA; CDR2 reads FQGNSA. The CDR3 reads CASSGTGGFTEAFF. The CDR3 DNA is TGTGCCAGCAGCGGAACAGGGGGCTTCACTGAAGCTTTCTTT.

CDR3 protein: CSARDGLADGYTF. The CDR3 DNA sequence: TGCAGTGCTAGAGATGGACTTGCAGATGGCTACACCTTC. The chain joins TRBV20-1 to TRBJ1-2; D uncertain. V was shortened by 0 bases and J by 6 bases, with 11 bases between the two germline ends. The CDR3 runs to 13 residues. CDR1 DFQATT and CDR2 SNEGSKA come from the germline V gene (reference sequence).

V is TRBV20-1 and J is TRBJ1-4; no clear D gene. V lost 1 base and J lost 3, with 9 bases in between. CDR1 is DFQATT and CDR2 is SNEGSKA in the germline V gene (reference sequence). The CDR3 length is 14 residues. CDR3 nucleotides: TGCAGTGCTAGAGTGGGCGGACCTAATGAAAAACTGTTTTTT. It encodes CSARVGGPNEKLFF.

This clonotype was seen a handful of times. The rearrangement links TRBV6-4 to TRBJ2-1, with TRBD2 matching over 12 bases. Germline V lookup: CDR1 MRHNA, CDR2 SNTAGT. This CDR3 region has 15 residues. V was pared by 9 bases and J by 0 bases, with 3 bases of the junction left unmatched. The CDR3 sequence is CASGLAGSSYNEQFF. DNA for the CDR3: TGTGCCAGTGGACTAGCGGGGAGCTCCTACAATGAGCAGTTCTTC.

The J gene is TRBJ1-1, the V gene TRBV7-2; tentatively, D is TRBD1 (6 bases). The CDR3 length is 16 residues. CDR1 is SGHTA and CDR2 is FQGNSA in the germline V gene. Trimming stripped 3 bases from V and 1 base from J, with 15 bases between. The CDR3 DNA reads as TGTGCCAGCAGCTTCCGGCAGGGGAGGGCGAACACTGAAGCTTTCTTT. Translating it yields CASSFRQGRANTEAFF. The whole variable domain, remainder taken from reference TRBV7-2 and TRBJ1-1, is GAGVSQSPSNKVTEKGKDVELRCDPISGHTALYWYRQSLGQGLEFLIYFQGNSAPDKSGLPSDRFSAERTGGSVSTLTIQRTQQEDSAVYLCASSFRQGRANTEAFFGQGTRLTVV.

This clonotype was observed a handful of times. The chain combines TRBV5-1 with TRBJ1-1; 8 bases line up with TRBD1. Germline trimming cut 3 bases from V and 0 bases from J; bases unmatched to any gene: 7. The CDR3 loop spans 16 amino acids. Germline V gene data show CDR1 as SGHRS and CDR2 as YFSETQ. Here the CDR3 reads CASSSGTGNLNTEAFF. The CDR3 DNA reads as TGCGCCAGCAGCTCCGGGACAGGAAATTTGAACACTGAAGCTTTCTTT.

In this sample, this clonotype turned up a few times. The chain links TRBV7-9 to TRBJ2-2; TRBD2 matches 7 bases. The CDR3 consists of 14 residues. Germline V CDR1 and CDR2: SEHNR, FQNEAQ (reference sequence). V lost 5 bases to trimming and J lost 6 bases; unmatched junction nucleotides: 6. CDR3 sequence reads: CASSPIRGAGELFF. CDR3 in DNA: TGTGCCAGCAGCCCGATTCGGGGGGCCGGGGAGCTGTTTTTT.